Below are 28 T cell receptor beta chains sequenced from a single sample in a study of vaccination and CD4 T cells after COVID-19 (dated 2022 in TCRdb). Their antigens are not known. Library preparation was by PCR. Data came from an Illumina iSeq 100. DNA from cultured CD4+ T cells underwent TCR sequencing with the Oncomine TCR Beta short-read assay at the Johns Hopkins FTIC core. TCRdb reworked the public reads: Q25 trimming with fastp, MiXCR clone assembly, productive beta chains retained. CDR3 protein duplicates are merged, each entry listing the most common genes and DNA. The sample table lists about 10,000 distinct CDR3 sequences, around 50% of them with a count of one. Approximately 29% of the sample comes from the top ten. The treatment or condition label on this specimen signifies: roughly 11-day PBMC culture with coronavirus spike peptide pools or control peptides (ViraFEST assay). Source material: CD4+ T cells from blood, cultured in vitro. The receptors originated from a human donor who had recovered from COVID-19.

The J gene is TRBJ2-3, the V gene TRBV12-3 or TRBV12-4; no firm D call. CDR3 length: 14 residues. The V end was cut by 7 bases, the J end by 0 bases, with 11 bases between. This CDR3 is CASTPPSSTDTQYF. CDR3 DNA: TGTGCCAGCACCCCCCCCTCGAGCACAGATACGCAGTATTTT.

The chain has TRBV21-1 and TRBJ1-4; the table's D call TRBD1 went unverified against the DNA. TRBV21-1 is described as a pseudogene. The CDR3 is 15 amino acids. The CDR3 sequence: CASRAGQGFSEKLFF. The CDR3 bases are TGTGCCAGCAGGGCGGGACAGGGGTTCAGCGAAAAACTGTTTTTT.

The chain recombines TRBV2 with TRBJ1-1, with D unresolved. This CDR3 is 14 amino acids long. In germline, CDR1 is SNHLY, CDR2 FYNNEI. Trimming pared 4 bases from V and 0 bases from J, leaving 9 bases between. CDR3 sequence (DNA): TGTGCCAGCAGTGCACAGATTTTGAACACTGAAGCTTTCTTT. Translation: CASSAQILNTEAFF.

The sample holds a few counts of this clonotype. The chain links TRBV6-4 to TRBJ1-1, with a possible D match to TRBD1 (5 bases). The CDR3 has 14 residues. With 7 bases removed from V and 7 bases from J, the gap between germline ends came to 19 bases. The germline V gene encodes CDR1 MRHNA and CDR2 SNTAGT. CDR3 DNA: TGTGCCAGCAAACAGGCGGCCGAGGGGAGTGAAGCTTTCTTT. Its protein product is CASKQAAEGSEAFF.

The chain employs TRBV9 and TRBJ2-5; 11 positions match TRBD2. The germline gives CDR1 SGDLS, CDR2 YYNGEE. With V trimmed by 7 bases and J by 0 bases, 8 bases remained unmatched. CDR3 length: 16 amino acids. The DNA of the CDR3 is TGTGCCAGCGGAACCTCGACTAGCGGGAACCAAGAGACCCAGTACTTC. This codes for CASGTSTSGNQETQYF.

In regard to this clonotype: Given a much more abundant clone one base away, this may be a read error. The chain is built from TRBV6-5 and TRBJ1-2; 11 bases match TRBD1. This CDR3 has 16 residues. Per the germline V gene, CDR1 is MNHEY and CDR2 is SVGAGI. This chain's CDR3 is CASGYLRTGGGYGYTF. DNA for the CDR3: TGTGCCAGCGGTTACTTGCGGACAGGGGGCGGCTATGGCTACACCTTC.

The CDR3 DNA reads as TGTGCCAGTAGTATGAGCGGGGCCAACGTCCTGACTTTC. This sequence encodes CASSMSGANVLTF. The chain employs TRBV19 and TRBJ2-6; D unresolved. CDR3 length: 13 amino acids. Per germline, CDR1 LNHDA and CDR2 SQIVND (reference sequence). Trimming removed 3 bases at V and 4 bases at J, with 4 bases between.

Here the CDR3 reads CASSEHSGANVLTF. Written as DNA, the CDR3 is TGTGCCAGCAGTGAACACTCTGGGGCCAACGTCCTGACTTTC. The rearrangement joins TRBV6-1 to TRBJ2-6; no definite D call. Germline-derived CDR1 and CDR2 are MNHNS and SASEGT. V lost 2 bases and J 0 bases, leaving 2 bases between the germline ends. The CDR3 has 14 residues.

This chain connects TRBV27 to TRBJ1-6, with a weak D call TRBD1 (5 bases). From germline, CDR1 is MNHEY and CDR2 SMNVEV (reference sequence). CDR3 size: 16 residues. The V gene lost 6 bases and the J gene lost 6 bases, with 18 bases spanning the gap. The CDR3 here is CASRAFQDISNSPLHF. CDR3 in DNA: TGTGCCAGCAGGGCCTTCCAGGACATAAGTAATTCACCCCTCCACTTT.

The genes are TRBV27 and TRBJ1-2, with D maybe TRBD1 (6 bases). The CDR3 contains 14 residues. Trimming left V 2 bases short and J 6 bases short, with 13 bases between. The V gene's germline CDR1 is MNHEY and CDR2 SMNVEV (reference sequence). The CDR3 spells CASSLNGGLNGYTF. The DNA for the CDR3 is TGTGCCAGCAGTTTAAACGGGGGGCTGAATGGCTACACCTTC.

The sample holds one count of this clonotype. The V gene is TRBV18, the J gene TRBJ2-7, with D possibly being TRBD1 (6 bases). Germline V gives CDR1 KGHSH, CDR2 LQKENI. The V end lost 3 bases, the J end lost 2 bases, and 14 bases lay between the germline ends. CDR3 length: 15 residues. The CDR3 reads CASSPSAGDTYEQYF. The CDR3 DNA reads TGTGCCAGCTCACCGTCGGCAGGGGATACCTACGAGCAGTACTTC.

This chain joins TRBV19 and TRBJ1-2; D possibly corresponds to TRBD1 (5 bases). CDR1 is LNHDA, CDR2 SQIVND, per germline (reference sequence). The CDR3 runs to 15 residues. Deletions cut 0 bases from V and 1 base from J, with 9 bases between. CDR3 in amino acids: CASSIDQGLNYGYTF. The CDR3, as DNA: TGTGCCAGTAGTATAGATCAGGGTCTTAACTATGGCTACACCTTC. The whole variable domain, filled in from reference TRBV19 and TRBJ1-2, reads DGGITQSPKYLFRKEGQNVTLSCEQNLNHDAMYWYRQDPGQGLRLIYYSQIVNDFQKGDIAEGYSVSREKKESFPLTVTSAQKNPTAFYLCASSIDQGLNYGYTFGSGTRLTVV.

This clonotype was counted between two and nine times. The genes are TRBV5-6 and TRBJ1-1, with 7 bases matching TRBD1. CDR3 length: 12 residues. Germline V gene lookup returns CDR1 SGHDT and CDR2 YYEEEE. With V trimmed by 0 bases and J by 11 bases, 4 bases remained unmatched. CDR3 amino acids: CASSLVGQYAFF. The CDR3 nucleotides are TGTGCCAGCAGCTTGGTGGGACAGTATGCTTTCTTT.

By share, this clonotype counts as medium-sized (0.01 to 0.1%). The CDR3 DNA sequence: TGTGCCAGCCATTGGACAGGGAAGGTTTTAAGGCTTTACGAGCAGTACTTC. Translating it yields CASHWTGKVLRLYEQYF. The chain recombines TRBV21-1 with TRBJ2-7; TRBD1 is the table's D call, not checked against the DNA. TRBV21-1 is a recognized pseudogene. This CDR3 contains 17 residues.

Here the CDR3 DNA reads TGTGCCAGTAGTGAAGGACAGGTACCCTACGAGCAGTACTTC. As protein: CASSEGQVPYEQYF. The J gene is TRBJ2-7, the V gene TRBV19; 7 nucleotides align to TRBD1. The V and J ends lost 5 bases and 2 bases, in that order; junction bases with no gene match: 6. Germline V CDR1 and CDR2: LNHDA, SQIVND (reference sequence). This CDR3 has 14 amino acids. Complete variable domain (other parts from reference TRBV19 and TRBJ2-7): DGGITQSPKYLFRKEGQNVTLSCEQNLNHDAMYWYRQDPGQGLRLIYYSQIVNDFQKGDIAEGYSVSREKKESFPLTVTSAQKNPTAFYLCASSEGQVPYEQYFGPGTRLTVT.

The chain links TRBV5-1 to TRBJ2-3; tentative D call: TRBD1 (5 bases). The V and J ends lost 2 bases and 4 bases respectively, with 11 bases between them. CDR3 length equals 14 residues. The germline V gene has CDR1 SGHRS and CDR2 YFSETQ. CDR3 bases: TGCGCCAGCAGCTTCGGGCAGGGTTCAGATACGCAGTATTTT. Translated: CASSFGQGSDTQYF.

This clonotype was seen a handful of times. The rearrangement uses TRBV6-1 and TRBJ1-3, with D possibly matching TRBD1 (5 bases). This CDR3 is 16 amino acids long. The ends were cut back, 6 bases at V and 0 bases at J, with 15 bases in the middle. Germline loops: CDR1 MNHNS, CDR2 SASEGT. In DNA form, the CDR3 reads TGTGCCAGCAGGAACCGGGACTCCTTCTCTGGAAACACCATATATTTT. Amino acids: CASRNRDSFSGNTIYF.

The CDR3 coding sequence is TGTGCCTGGTCCCTTGGGAGGGGAGGGAATGAAAAACTGTTTTTT. Translated: CAWSLGRGGNEKLFF. The chain joins TRBV30 to TRBJ1-4, with D perhaps matching TRBD1 (5 bases). The ends were cut back, 5 bases at V and 5 bases at J, with 18 bases in the middle. The CDR3 length is 15 residues. The germline gives CDR1 GTSNPN, CDR2 SVGIG (reference sequence).

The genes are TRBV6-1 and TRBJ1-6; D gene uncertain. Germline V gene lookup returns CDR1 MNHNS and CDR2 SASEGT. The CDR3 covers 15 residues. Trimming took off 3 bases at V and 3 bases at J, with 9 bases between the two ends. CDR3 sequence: CASSDLGSYNSPLHF. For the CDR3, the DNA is TGTGCCAGCAGTGATTTGGGGAGCTATAATTCACCCCTCCACTTT.

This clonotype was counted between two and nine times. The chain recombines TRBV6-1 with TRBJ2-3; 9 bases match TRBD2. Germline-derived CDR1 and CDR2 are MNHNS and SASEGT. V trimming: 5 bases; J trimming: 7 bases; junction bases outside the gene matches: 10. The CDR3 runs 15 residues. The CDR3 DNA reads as TGTGCCAGCAGTCCCCTGGCGGGGGGGCCAAATACGCAGTATTTT. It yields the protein CASSPLAGGPNTQYF.

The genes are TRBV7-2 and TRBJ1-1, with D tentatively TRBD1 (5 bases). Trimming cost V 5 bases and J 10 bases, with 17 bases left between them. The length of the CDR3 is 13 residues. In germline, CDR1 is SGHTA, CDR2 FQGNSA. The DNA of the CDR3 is TGTGCCAGCAGCCCGGGACCCCAAGGAAGAGCTTTCTTT. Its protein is CASSPGPQGRAFF.

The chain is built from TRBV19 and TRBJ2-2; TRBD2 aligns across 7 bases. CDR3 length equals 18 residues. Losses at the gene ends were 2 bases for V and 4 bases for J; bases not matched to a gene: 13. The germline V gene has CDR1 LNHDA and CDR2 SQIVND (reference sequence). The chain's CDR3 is CASSIRGGRAPGTGELFF. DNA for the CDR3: TGTGCCAGTAGTATAAGAGGAGGGAGGGCCCCGGGCACCGGGGAGCTGTTTTTT.

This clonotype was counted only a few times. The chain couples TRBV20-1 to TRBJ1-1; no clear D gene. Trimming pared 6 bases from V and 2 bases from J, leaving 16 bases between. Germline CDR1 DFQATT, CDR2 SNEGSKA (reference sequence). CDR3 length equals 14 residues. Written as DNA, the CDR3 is TGCAGTGCCCCTCCGGTTTTAGGAAACACTGAAGCTTTCTTT. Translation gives CSAPPVLGNTEAFF.

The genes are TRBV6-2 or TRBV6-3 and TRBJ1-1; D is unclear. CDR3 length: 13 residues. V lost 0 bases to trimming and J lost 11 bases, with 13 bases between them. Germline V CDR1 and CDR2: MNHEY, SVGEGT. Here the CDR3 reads CASSYSGAPGAFF. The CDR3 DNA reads TGTGCCAGCAGTTACTCGGGTGCCCCGGGGGCTTTCTTT.

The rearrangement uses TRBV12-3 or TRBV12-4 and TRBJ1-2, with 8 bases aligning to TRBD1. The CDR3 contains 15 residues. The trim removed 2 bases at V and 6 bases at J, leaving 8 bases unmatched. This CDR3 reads CASSLRRQGRDGYTF. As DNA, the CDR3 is TGTGCCAGCAGTTTAAGGAGACAGGGGAGGGATGGCTACACCTTC.

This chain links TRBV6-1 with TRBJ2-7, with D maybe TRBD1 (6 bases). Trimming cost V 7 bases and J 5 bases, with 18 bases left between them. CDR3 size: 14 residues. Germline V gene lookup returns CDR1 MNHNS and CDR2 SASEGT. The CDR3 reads CASTRVRDTDEQYF. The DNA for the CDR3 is TGTGCCAGCACAAGAGTTCGGGACACTGACGAGCAGTACTTC.

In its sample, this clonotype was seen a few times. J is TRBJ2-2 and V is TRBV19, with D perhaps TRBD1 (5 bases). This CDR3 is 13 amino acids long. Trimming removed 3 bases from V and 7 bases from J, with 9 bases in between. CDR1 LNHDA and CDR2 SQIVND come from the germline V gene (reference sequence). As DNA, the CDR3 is TGTGCCAGTAGTATTAGGGGTAACGGGGAGCTGTTTTTT. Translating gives CASSIRGNGELFF.

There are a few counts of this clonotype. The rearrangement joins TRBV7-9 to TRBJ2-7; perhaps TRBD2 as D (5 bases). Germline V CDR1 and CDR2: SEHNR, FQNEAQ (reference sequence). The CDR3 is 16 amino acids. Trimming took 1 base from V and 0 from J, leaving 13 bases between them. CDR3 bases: TGTGCCAGCAGCTTAGTGGTAGCGACTCACTCCTACGAGCAGTACTTC. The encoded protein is CASSLVVATHSYEQYF.